What follows are 28 T cell receptor beta chains derived from one specimen sequenced in a study of T cells in Graves' hyperthyroidism and ophthalmopathy. Amplification of TCR beta CDR3 regions used RNA as the template. Primed by the HTBI set, a first-round RT-PCR was run on the TCR CDR3. TCRdb re-called the multiplex PCR reads through MiXCR, storing one row per CDR3 protein. The repertoire holds approximately 520,000 distinct CDR3 sequences, with 20% to 25% as singletons. Sequencing used blood. These receptors came from a man aged 18 to 30 with Graves' hyperthyroidism.

The V call is TRBV12-3 or TRBV12-4, the J call TRBJ2-7; D could derive from TRBD1 or TRBD2 (6 bases each). The CDR3 consists of 15 residues. With 3 bases removed from V and 5 bases from J, the gap between germline ends came to 17 bases. The CDR3 coding sequence is TGTGCCAGCAGTTTGGGTTCGGGGGCCGGGGACGAGCAGTACTTC. This encodes CASSLGSGAGDEQYF.

The chain employs TRBV12-3 or TRBV12-4 and TRBJ2-2, with no clear D. The CDR3 length is 12 residues. V dropped 6 bases and J dropped 6 bases, with 8 bases sitting between them. CDR3 sequence reads: CASRLTSGELFF. CDR3 nucleotides: TGTGCCAGCAGACTAACCTCCGGGGAGCTGTTTTTT.

This clonotype was detected only a few times. Sequence at one end of the junction differs from germline and may be a read error. The V and J genes are TRBV12-3 or TRBV12-4 and TRBJ1-2, with 12 bases that match TRBD1. CDR3 length: 16 amino acids. This CDR3 is CAGSHRDRGRGYGYTF. The CDR3 DNA sequence: TGTGCCGGCAGTCACCGGGACAGGGGGCGCGGCTATGGCTACACCTTC.

At least ten counts were recorded for this clonotype. One base away lies a much larger clone, so this may be a sequencing read error. The chain uses TRBV7-8 and TRBJ2-1; D call uncertain. The germline CDR1 and CDR2 sequences are SGHVS and FQNEAQ. The CDR3 loop spans 12 amino acids. The CDR3 DNA sequence: TGTGCCAGCAGCACCCTTTCGAATGAGAAGTTCTTC. This translates into CASSTLSNEKFF.

This clonotype was observed many times. This sequence joins TRBV4-1 and TRBJ2-7; 9 bases match TRBD1. Germline lookup yields CDR1 MGHRA and CDR2 YSYEKL. V lost 4 bases, J lost 3 bases, and 13 bases stayed unmatched. The CDR3 has 17 residues. CDR3 residues: CASSRPGVGTGLYEQYF. In nucleotides, the CDR3 is TGCGCCAGCAGCCGACCGGGCGTCGGGACAGGGCTCTACGAGCAGTACTTC.

The genes are TRBV16 and TRBJ1-3; D remains unclear. CDR1 is KGHSY, CDR2 FQNENV, per germline. This CDR3 is built from 14 residues. V lost 2 bases and J 2 bases, leaving 7 bases between the germline ends. CDR3 DNA sequence: TGTGCCAGCAGCCAAGGAGGAGCTGGAAACACCATATATTTT. It codes for CASSQGGAGNTIYF.

In its sample, this clonotype was seen many times. This chain links TRBV6-1 with TRBJ1-2; D is possibly TRBD1 (5 bases). V lost 8 bases and J 4 bases, leaving 17 bases between the germline ends. Germline CDR1 reads MNHNS; CDR2 reads SASEGT. The CDR3 contains 14 residues. DNA for the CDR3: TGTGCCAGCCTTCAGGGAGGAGGTTTCTATGGCTACACCTTC. Its protein is CASLQGGGFYGYTF.

The CDR3 DNA follows: TGTGCCAGCAGCGTAGCAGGTTTTTCTGGCTACACCTTC. It yields the protein CASSVAGFSGYTF. This sequence joins TRBV6-2 or TRBV6-3 and TRBJ1-2, with no clear D. Germline V lookup: CDR1 MNHEY, CDR2 SVGEGT. This CDR3 has 13 residues. The ends were cut back, 6 bases at V and 7 bases at J, with 15 bases in the middle.

The chain carries TRBV3-1 and TRBJ2-2, with D perhaps TRBD1 (5 bases). Germline V gene lookup returns CDR1 LGHDT and CDR2 YNNKEL (reference sequence). V gave up 0 bases and J gave up 6 bases, with 14 bases separating them. This CDR3 spans 16 amino acids. The CDR3 here is CASSQDLQGFSGELFF. The CDR3, as DNA: TGTGCCAGCAGCCAAGATTTGCAGGGCTTTTCCGGGGAGCTGTTTTTT.

This clonotype was recorded at least ten times. This chain joins TRBV5-1 and TRBJ1-1; 7 bases line up with TRBD1. Looked up from germline, CDR1 is SGHRS and CDR2 is YFSETQ. Trimming removed 2 bases from V and 3 bases from J; junction bases left unmatched: 7. This CDR3 has 15 amino acids. The CDR3 is CASSFLEGAYTEAFF. CDR3 sequence (DNA): TGCGCCAGCAGCTTCCTGGAGGGGGCGTACACTGAAGCTTTCTTT.

This clonotype was detected ten times or more. The chain joins TRBV7-9 to TRBJ2-7; D ambiguous. The CDR3 has 15 residues. V was trimmed by 1 base and J by 2 bases, leaving 12 bases between them. Germline lookup yields CDR1 SEHNR and CDR2 FQNEAQ (reference sequence). The CDR3 sequence: CASSLVQTGAYEQYF. The CDR3 DNA sequence: TGTGCCAGCAGCTTAGTTCAGACGGGTGCCTACGAGCAGTACTTC.

Many counts were recorded for this clonotype. The chain employs TRBV2 and TRBJ2-2; 9 nucleotides match TRBD2. The CDR3 contains 14 residues. The V gene end was trimmed by 6 bases and the J gene end by 8 bases; junction bases not matched to a gene: 7. Germline V gives CDR1 SNHLY, CDR2 FYNNEI. This chain's CDR3 is CASSGLAIRGELFF. CDR3 nucleotide sequence: TGTGCCAGCAGCGGACTAGCGATTCGAGGGGAGCTGTTTTTT.

This chain connects TRBV27 to TRBJ2-7; TRBD1 or TRBD2 may be the D gene (7 bases each). CDR1 and CDR2 from the germline V gene are MNHEY and SMNVEV (reference sequence). V lost 10 bases and J lost 3, with 19 bases in between. This CDR3 is built from 14 residues. Here the CDR3 reads CATKPGGELYEQYF. CDR3 nucleotides: TGTGCCACCAAACCAGGGGGGGAACTCTACGAGCAGTACTTC.

This clonotype was seen ten or more times. The V gene is TRBV2, the J gene TRBJ2-2, with D possibly TRBD2 on 6 matching bases. The V gene's germline CDR1 is SNHLY and CDR2 FYNNEI. V was clipped by 8 bases and J by 5 bases, with 15 bases between them. This CDR3 has 14 residues. CDR3 coding DNA: TGTGCCAGCGGCGGGCGGGGTCGAACCGGGGAGCTGTTTTTT. Encoded protein: CASGGRGRTGELFF.

V is TRBV6-1 and J is TRBJ2-7; D is possibly TRBD2 (5 bases). Trimming left V 7 bases short and J 2 bases short, with 6 bases between. CDR1 and CDR2 (germline): MNHNS, SASEGT. This CDR3 has 11 residues. The DNA of the CDR3 is TGTGCCAGCACGGAGGCCTACGAGCAGTACTTC. As protein: CASTEAYEQYF.

This clonotype came up many times. The chain carries TRBV19 and TRBJ1-1; no reliable D call. The CDR3 is made up of 14 amino acids. CDR1 and CDR2 (germline): LNHDA, SQIVND (reference sequence). Trimming pared 5 bases from V and 1 base from J, leaving 11 bases between. DNA of the CDR3: TGTGCCAGTAGTTACGACATCCCGAACACTGAAGCTTTCTTT. This codes for CASSYDIPNTEAFF.

Points on this clonotype: This may stem from a read error, because a much larger clone lies one nucleotide away. CDR3 sequence reads: CAISEVPGGQETQYF. The CDR3 DNA reads as TGTGCCATCAGTGAAGTCCCGGGAGGCCAAGAGACCCAGTACTTC. The chain recombines TRBV2 with TRBJ2-5, with 7 bases lining up with TRBD2. Looked up from germline, CDR1 is SNHLY and CDR2 is FYNNEI. The CDR3 runs 15 residues.

This rearrangement joins TRBV7-2 to TRBJ1-3, with D uncertain. In germline, CDR1 is SGHTA, CDR2 FQGNSA. There are 15 residues in the CDR3. Trimming shortened V by 3 bases and J by 3 bases, and 12 bases separated the two germline ends. CDR3 sequence: CASSFRGADGNTIYF. The CDR3 DNA sequence: TGTGCCAGCAGCTTTCGAGGAGCCGATGGAAACACCATATATTTT.

This clonotype was detected a few times. V and J are TRBV20-1 and TRBJ2-7; 9 nucleotides align to TRBD2. CDR3 size: 13 residues. Germline V CDR1 and CDR2: DFQATT, SNEGSKA (reference sequence). J lost 5 bases, V lost 1 base, and 3 bases had no gene match. The CDR3 DNA is TGCAGTGCTAGAGCTAGCGGGAACGACGAGCAGTACTTC. Its protein product is CSARASGNDEQYF.

The J gene is TRBJ1-1, the V gene TRBV28; the D is unclear. The CDR3 consists of 14 residues. V was trimmed by 1 base and J by 3 bases, leaving 9 bases between them. Germline V gene sequence: CDR1 MDHEN, CDR2 SYDVKM. In DNA form, the CDR3 reads TGTGCCAGCAGTTTATCAGGTATTGACACTGAAGCTTTCTTT. It is translated as CASSLSGIDTEAFF.

The sample holds many counts of this clonotype. V gene TRBV6-5 combines with J gene TRBJ2-7, with a weak D call TRBD1 (5 bases). CDR3 size: 12 residues. Germline CDR1 and CDR2: MNHEY and SVGAGI. V was trimmed by 7 bases and J by 0 bases, leaving 7 bases between them. The CDR3 nucleotides are TGTGCCAGCACAGGGTCCTCCTACGAGCAGTACTTC. It encodes CASTGSSYEQYF.

The gene calls are TRBV28 and TRBJ2-2; TRBD1 matches 8 bases. CDR1 and CDR2 (germline): MDHEN, SYDVKM. The CDR3 is 13 residues long. V lost 10 bases, J lost 7 bases, and 8 bases stayed unmatched. The CDR3: CANSQGANGELFF. The DNA for the CDR3 is TGTGCCAACAGCCAGGGGGCTAACGGGGAGCTGTTTTTT.

This clonotype was recorded at least ten times. The chain employs TRBV6-5 and TRBJ1-2; D is unresolved. Per the germline V gene, CDR1 is MNHEY and CDR2 is SVGAGI. The V gene lost 5 bases and the J gene lost 6 bases, with 13 bases spanning the gap. There are 13 residues in the CDR3. Here the CDR3 reads CASSHGDLDGYTF. The DNA for the CDR3 is TGTGCCAGCAGTCACGGCGACTTAGATGGCTACACCTTC.

This clonotype turned up a few times. The V gene is TRBV12-5, the J gene TRBJ2-2, with D possibly being TRBD1 (5 bases). The germline V gene has CDR1 LGHNT and CDR2 FRNRAP. The CDR3 has 16 amino acids. V gave up 0 bases and J gave up 9 bases, with 17 bases separating them. The CDR3 is CASGLVLDSSARELFF. The CDR3 nucleotides are TGTGCTAGTGGTTTGGTACTTGACAGTTCAGCGAGGGAGCTGTTTTTT.

The sample holds many counts of this clonotype. V is TRBV2 and J is TRBJ2-5; D call uncertain. This CDR3 comprises 14 residues. CDR1 is SNHLY and CDR2 is FYNNEI in the germline V gene. V lost 0 bases, J lost 1 base, and 6 bases lay in between. The CDR3 loop is CASSEASVQETQYF. The CDR3 DNA reads TGTGCCAGCAGTGAAGCATCAGTCCAAGAGACCCAGTACTTC.

In its sample, this clonotype was seen many times. The chain has TRBV27 and TRBJ1-2; 8 bases fit TRBD1. This CDR3 region has 15 residues. The V gene end was trimmed by 6 bases and the J gene end by 1 base; junction bases not matched to a gene: 7. Looked up from germline, CDR1 is MNHEY and CDR2 is SMNVEV (reference sequence). The CDR3 region is CASSPPGGNNYGYTF. The CDR3 nucleotides read TGTGCCAGCAGCCCTCCAGGGGGCAATAACTATGGCTACACCTTC.

This clonotype has at least ten counts. This rearrangement joins TRBV6-5 to TRBJ2-7, with TRBD2 as a possible D gene (6 bases). CDR3 size: 14 residues. From germline, CDR1 is MNHEY and CDR2 SVGAGI. Trimming removed 2 bases from V and 3 bases from J, with 11 bases in between. The CDR3 bases are TGTGCCAGCAGTTACGCGGAGGGTGTCTACGAGCAGTACTTC. Its protein is CASSYAEGVYEQYF.

The chain has TRBV12-3 or TRBV12-4 and TRBJ2-7; the D is unclear. Trimming shortened V by 5 bases and J by 6 bases, and 8 bases separated the two germline ends. The CDR3 has 11 amino acids. CDR3 sequence: CASSGMSEQYF. Written as DNA, the CDR3 is TGTGCCAGCAGTGGCATGAGCGAGCAGTACTTC.